The next 23 T cell receptor beta chains were all read from a single sample in a study of blood T cell repertoires in COVID-19. Assay used: immunoSEQ multiplex PCR; TCRdb lists only in-frame clones, some missing. Of under 250,000 clones in the sample, around 89% were seen once. The sample consisted of PBMCs or T cells enriched from blood (not recorded which). The source of these receptors is a woman between 18 and 30 years old in a cohort exposed to, infected with or recovered from COVID-19 (not recorded which).

This sequence joins TRBV7-3 and TRBJ2-1; 9 bases agree with TRBD2. This CDR3 contains 16 residues. Germline-derived CDR1 and CDR2 are SGHTA and FQGTGA. J lost 6 bases, V lost 5 bases, and 11 bases had no gene match. DNA for the CDR3: TGTGCCAGCAGCCAGGGGACTAGCTCTATGGGCAATGAGCAGTTCTTC. Its translation: CASSQGTSSMGNEQFF.

The chain uses TRBV28 and TRBJ2-7; 9 bases line up with TRBD1. J gave up 3 bases and V 5 bases, and 8 bases lay outside the gene matches. CDR3 length equals 15 residues. Germline CDR1 is MDHEN and CDR2 is SYDVKM. This CDR3 reads CASSSSTGGSYEQYF. CDR3 bases: TGTGCCAGCAGTAGCAGTACAGGGGGCAGCTACGAGCAGTACTTC.

This rearrangement joins TRBV3-1 (or the pseudogene TRBV3-2) to TRBJ2-5, with 9 bases matching TRBD2. Germline CDR1 and CDR2: LGHDT and YNNKEL (reference sequence). This CDR3 is built from 18 residues. V trimming: 0 bases; J trimming: 6 bases; junction bases outside the gene matches: 14. Written as DNA, the CDR3 is TGTGCCAGCAGCCAAGAACCCGCTGGGGCTAGCGGGATCAAGACCCAGTACTTC. It specifies CASSQEPAGASGIKTQYF.

The chain joins TRBV6-5 to TRBJ2-2; 8 nucleotides align to TRBD2. CDR1 MNHEY and CDR2 SVGAGI come from the germline V gene. The CDR3 covers 15 residues. Unmatched junction bases numbered 7, after V lost 8 bases and J lost 2 bases. This CDR3 is CASRRLAHNTGELFF. The CDR3 nucleotides read TGTGCCAGCCGTCGACTAGCGCATAACACCGGGGAGCTGTTTTTT.

This chain joins TRBV27 and TRBJ1-5; the D is unclear. The CDR3 spans 12 residues. The V gene lost 7 bases and the J gene lost 10 bases, with 14 bases spanning the gap. Looked up from germline, CDR1 is MNHEY and CDR2 is SMNVEV (reference sequence). The CDR3 DNA follows: TGTGCCAGCACTCTAGTAGAGAACCCCCAGCATTTT. Its protein product is CASTLVENPQHF.

The chain recombines TRBV6-6 with TRBJ1-6; TRBD1 is a possible D gene (5 bases). The CDR3 has 15 amino acids. Germline V gene lookup returns CDR1 MNHNY and CDR2 SVGAGI (reference sequence). The germline V and J ends were trimmed by 0 bases and 8 bases, with 11 bases remaining between them. Here the CDR3 DNA reads TGTGCCAGCAGTTACTCTCCAGGGTTGGATTCACCCCTCCACTTT. Its protein is CASSYSPGLDSPLHF.

V usage is TRBV11-3 and J usage is TRBJ2-2; TRBD2 matches at 9 bases. CDR3 length: 15 residues. Germline values: CDR1 SGHNT, CDR2 YENEEA. J gave up 8 bases and V 7 bases, and 11 bases lay outside the gene matches. CDR3 loop: CASTRSLAGAGELFF. CDR3 sequence (DNA): TGTGCCAGCACCCGATCATTAGCGGGAGCTGGGGAGCTGTTTTTT.

The table lists this clone with a count of one. The CDR3 sequence is CASSVGHNNSPLHF. The CDR3 region has the DNA TGTGCCAGCAGCGTAGGACACAATAATTCACCCCTCCACTTT. This chain uses TRBV9 with TRBJ1-6; D gene ambiguous. CDR3 size: 14 residues. Germline values: CDR1 SGDLS, CDR2 YYNGEE. V was shortened by 0 bases and J by 5 bases, with 6 bases between the two germline ends.

The chain carries TRBV19 and TRBJ1-5, with D unclear. Germline V gene sequence: CDR1 LNHDA, CDR2 SQIVND (reference sequence). Trimming removed 4 bases at V and 5 bases at J, with 15 bases between. This CDR3 has 15 amino acids. The CDR3, as DNA: TGTGCCAGTAGTACTCGCGAGGCCCGCGATCAGCCCCAGCATTTT. This gives the protein CASSTREARDQPQHF.

The J gene is TRBJ2-7, the V gene TRBV3-1 (or the pseudogene TRBV3-2), with 7 bases aligning to TRBD1. Trimming removed 2 bases from V and 4 bases from J; junction bases left unmatched: 5. This CDR3 comprises 14 residues. Germline CDR1 is LGHDT and CDR2 is YNNKEL (reference sequence). The DNA for the CDR3 is TGTGCCAGCAGCCAACAGGGGGAACGATACGAGCAGTACTTC. Amino acids: CASSQQGERYEQYF.

This clone was counted once. In nucleotides, the CDR3 is TGTGCCAGCAGCTTAGGGCAGACCTACAATGAGCAGTTCTTC. Translating it yields CASSLGQTYNEQFF. The chain is built from TRBV7-8 and TRBJ2-1, with unresolved D. Germline values: CDR1 SGHVS, CDR2 FQNEAQ. This CDR3 has 14 amino acids. V gave up 1 base and J gave up 2 bases, with 6 bases separating them.

This chain links TRBV9 with TRBJ2-5; 13 nucleotides line up with TRBD2. CDR3 length: 16 amino acids. The germline V gene has CDR1 SGDLS and CDR2 YYNGEE. V lost 4 bases and J lost 5; bases outside the gene matches: 8. The CDR3 loop reads CASSLGLAGTWETQYF. In DNA, the CDR3 is TGTGCCAGCAGCTTGGGACTAGCGGGGACGTGGGAGACCCAGTACTTC. Together with reference TRBV9 and TRBJ2-5, the CDR3 gives the full variable domain: DSGVTQTPKHLITATGQRVTLRCSPRSGDLSVYWYQQSLDQGLQFLIQYYNGEERAKGNILERFSAQQFPDLHSELNLSSLELGDSALYFCASSLGLAGTWETQYFGPGTRLLVL.

The chain combines TRBV7-9 with TRBJ2-4; D remains ambiguous. The V and J ends lost 5 bases and 0 bases respectively, with 11 bases between them. This CDR3 is 15 amino acids long. The germline gives CDR1 SEHNR, CDR2 FQNEAQ (reference sequence). The CDR3 nucleotides are TGTGCCAGCAGCCCACCCGGGTTAGCCAAAAACATTCAGTACTTC. As protein: CASSPPGLAKNIQYF. Full variable domain (remainder filled in from reference TRBV7-9 and TRBJ2-4): DTGVSQNPRHKITKRGQNVTFRCDPISEHNRLYWYRQTLGQGPEFLTYFQNEAQLEKSRLLSDRFSAERPKGSFSTLEIQRTEQGDSAMYLCASSPPGLAKNIQYFGAGTRLSVL.

The rearrangement links TRBV6-5 to TRBJ1-2; TRBD1 matches 8 bases. CDR3 length: 14 residues. V lost 6 bases to trimming and J lost 6 bases; unmatched junction nucleotides: 9. CDR1 is MNHEY, CDR2 SVGAGI, per germline. CDR3 coding DNA: TGTGCCAGCAGCCAATCCGCAGGGGGCCATGGCTACACCTTC. The encoded protein is CASSQSAGGHGYTF.

J is TRBJ2-3 and V is TRBV7-8; 11 positions agree with TRBD2. This CDR3 is built from 18 residues. Per germline, CDR1 SGHVS and CDR2 FQNEAQ. The trim removed 6 bases at V and 3 bases at J, leaving 14 bases unmatched. The CDR3, as DNA: TGTGCCAGCAGATCCCTAGCGGGGGGCTTCTACGGGACAGATACGCAGTATTTT. This encodes CASRSLAGGFYGTDTQYF. Full variable domain (outside the CDR3, taken from reference TRBV7-8 and TRBJ2-3): GAGVSQSPRYKVAKRGQDVALRCDPISGHVSLFWYQQALGQGPEFLTYFQNEAQLDKSGLPSDRFFAERPEGSVSTLKIQRTQQEDSAVYLCASRSLAGGFYGTDTQYFGPGTRLTVL.

The chain carries TRBV6-5 and TRBJ1-2; D is undetermined. Per the germline V gene, CDR1 is MNHEY and CDR2 is SVGAGI. CDR3 length: 15 amino acids. V was trimmed by 2 bases and J by 4 bases, leaving 14 bases between them. CDR3 nucleotides: TGTGCCAGCAGTTACGGTTCGGGGAGAGGCTATGGCTACACCTTC. Residues: CASSYGSGRGYGYTF.

The chain is built from TRBV6-1 and TRBJ1-5; TRBD1 agrees at 9 bases. V dropped 2 bases and J dropped 5; count of bases not matched to a gene: 16. Germline V gives CDR1 MNHNS, CDR2 SASEGT. The CDR3 runs to 19 residues. CDR3 amino acids: CASSESPAALGQGYQPQHF. CDR3 bases: TGTGCCAGCAGTGAATCCCCCGCCGCTTTGGGACAGGGTTATCAGCCCCAGCATTTT.

J is TRBJ2-3 and V is TRBV6-4; 7 bases line up with TRBD2. The CDR3 spans 16 residues. V was pared by 3 bases and J by 2 bases, with 8 bases of the junction left unmatched. Germline V gene lookup returns CDR1 MRHNA and CDR2 SNTAGT. As DNA, the CDR3 is TGTGCCAGCAGTGAGGGCGGGGGACTGCACACAGATACGCAGTATTTT. Residues: CASSEGGGLHTDTQYF.

This chain links TRBV10-3 with TRBJ2-5; 10 bases align to TRBD1. This CDR3 has 14 residues. The junction had 4 bases not matched to a gene; V was cut back by 4 bases and J by 5 bases. Germline assignment: CDR1 ENHRY and CDR2 SYGVKD. The CDR3 bases are TGTGCCATCAGTGGTGGGACAGGGGTTGAGACCCAGTACTTC. It is translated as CAISGGTGVETQYF.

The V and J genes are TRBV19 and TRBJ1-2; 8 bases are a match to TRBD1. J was trimmed by 8 bases and V by 9 bases; bases with no gene match: 8. This CDR3 comprises 12 residues. The germline V gene encodes CDR1 LNHDA and CDR2 SQIVND (reference sequence). The CDR3 bases are TGTGCCAGGCTAACAGGGGGTCGGGGCTACACCTTC. It is translated as CARLTGGRGYTF.

The CDR3 sequence: CASSLITVNNSPLHF. The DNA of the CDR3 is TGTGCCAGCAGCCTGATAACGGTTAATAATTCACCCCTCCACTTT. V gene TRBV5-4 combines with J gene TRBJ1-6; D ambiguous. The length of the CDR3 is 15 residues. Germline V lookup: CDR1 SGHNT, CDR2 YYREEE (reference sequence). Trimming removed 4 bases at V and 5 bases at J, with 13 bases between.

V is TRBV5-6 and J is TRBJ1-2; D unclear. The CDR3 length is 11 residues. Germline lookup yields CDR1 SGHDT and CDR2 YYEEEE. V was trimmed by 1 base and J by 8 bases, leaving 6 bases between them. CDR3 coding DNA: TGTGCCAGCAGCTTGAATCAGGGCTACACCTTC. Protein: CASSLNQGYTF.

This sequence joins TRBV28 and TRBJ2-7; 7 nucleotides match TRBD2. Germline-derived CDR1 and CDR2 are MDHEN and SYDVKM. The trim removed 10 bases at V and 7 bases at J, leaving 13 bases unmatched. The CDR3 sequence is 13 residues long. The CDR3 region is CATCWGGSLEQYF. DNA of the CDR3: TGTGCCACCTGTTGGGGGGGGAGCTTGGAGCAGTACTTC.